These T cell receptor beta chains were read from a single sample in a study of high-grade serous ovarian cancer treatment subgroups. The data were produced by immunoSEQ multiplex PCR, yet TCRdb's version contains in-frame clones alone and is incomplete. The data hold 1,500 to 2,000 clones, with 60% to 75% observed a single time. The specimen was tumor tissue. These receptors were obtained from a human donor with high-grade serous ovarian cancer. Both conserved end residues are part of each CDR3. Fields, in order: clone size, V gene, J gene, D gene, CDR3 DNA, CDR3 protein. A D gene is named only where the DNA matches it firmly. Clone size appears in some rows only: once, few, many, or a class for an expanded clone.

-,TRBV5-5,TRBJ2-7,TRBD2,TGTGCCAGCAGCTGGACTAGCGGGAGGGTTGAGCAGTACTTC,CASSWTSGRVEQYF
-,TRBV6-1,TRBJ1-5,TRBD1,TGTGCCAGCAGTGACTGGACAGGGGCTCAGCCCCAGCATTTT,CASSDWTGAQPQHF
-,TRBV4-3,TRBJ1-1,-,TGCGCCAGCAGCCAAGATTGGCGAGGATTGAACACTGAAGCTTTCTTT,CASSQDWRGLNTEAFF
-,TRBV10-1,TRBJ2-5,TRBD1,TGCGCCAGCACGACAGGGATCGAGACCCAGTACTTC,CASTTGIETQYF
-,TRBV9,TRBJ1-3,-,TGTGCCAGCGGGGGGGCGCCCTCTGGAAACACCATATATTTT,CASGGAPSGNTIYF
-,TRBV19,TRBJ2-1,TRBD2,TGTGCCAGTAGTACAAGACTAGCGGGAGGGGAGGAGCAGTTCTTC,CASSTRLAGGEEQFF
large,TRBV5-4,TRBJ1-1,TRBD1,TGTGCCAGCAGCTTGGGATGGACAGGGACTGAAGCTTTCTTT,CASSLGWTGTEAFF
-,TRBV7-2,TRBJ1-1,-,TGTGCCAGCCTATTGGTGGGGGGCACTGAAGCTTTCTTT,CASLLVGGTEAFF
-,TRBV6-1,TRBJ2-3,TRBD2,TGTGCCAGCAGTGAAGCGCGACTAGCAGTCACAGATACGCAGTATTTT,CASSEARLAVTDTQYF
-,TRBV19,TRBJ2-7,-,TGTGCCAGTAGTAACCCATATGGGCAGAATTCCTACGAGCAGTACTTC,CASSNPYGQNSYEQYF
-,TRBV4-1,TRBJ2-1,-,TGCGCCAGCAGCCAAGTCCCTCCGGGAGCGAACAATGAGCAGTTCTTC,CASSQVPPGANNEQFF
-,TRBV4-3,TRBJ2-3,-,TGCGCCAGCAGCCATCTGGGACAAGCCACAGATACGCAGTATTTT,CASSHLGQATDTQYF
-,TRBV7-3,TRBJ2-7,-,TGTGCCAGCAGCGCACAACAGGGCTACGAGCAGTACTTC,CASSAQQGYEQYF
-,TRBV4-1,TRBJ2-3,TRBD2,TGCGCCAGCAGCCAAGCTAGCGGGAGCACAGATACGCAGTATTTT,CASSQASGSTDTQYF
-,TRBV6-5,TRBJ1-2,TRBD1,TGTGCCAGCAGTTACTTAGGGACAGACTATGGCTACACCTTC,CASSYLGTDYGYTF
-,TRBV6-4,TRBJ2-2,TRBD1,TGTGCCAGCAGTGACCCAGACCCTCGACAGGGGGATTGGCGGAACACCGGGGAGCTGTTTTTT,CASSDPDPRQGDWRNTGELFF
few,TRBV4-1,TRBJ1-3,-,TGCGCCAGCAGCCAGGGAGGTGGCTCTGGAAACACCATATATTTT,CASSQGGGSGNTIYF
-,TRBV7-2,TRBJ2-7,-,TGTGCCAGCAGCTTAGATTGGGCAGTCAGCTCCTACGAGCAGTACTTC,CASSLDWAVSSYEQYF
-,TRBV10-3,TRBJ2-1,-,TGTGCCATCAGTGATTTAGGTAGCTACACCTCCTACAATGAGCAGTTCTTC,CAISDLGSYTSYNEQFF
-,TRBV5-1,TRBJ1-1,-,TGCGCCAGCAGCTTCGGAGATGGGAACACTGAAGCTTTCTTT,CASSFGDGNTEAFF
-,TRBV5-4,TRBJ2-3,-,TGTGCCAGCAGCTTGGACTGGGTGGGGACAACTAGCACAGATACGCAGTATTTT,CASSLDWVGTTSTDTQYF
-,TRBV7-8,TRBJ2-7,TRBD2,TGTGCCAGCAGCTTAGCTGGACTAGCGGGCTCCTACGAGCAGTACTTC,CASSLAGLAGSYEQYF
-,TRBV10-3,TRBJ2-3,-,TGTGCCATCAGTGAGGCAGGGAGCACAGATACGCAGTATTTT,CAISEAGSTDTQYF
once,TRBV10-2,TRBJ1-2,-,TGCGCCAGCAGTGAAGGGGTCTATGGCTACACCTTC,CASSEGVYGYTF
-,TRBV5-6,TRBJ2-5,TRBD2,TGTGCCAGCAGCTCTTTAGCGGGAGGGTACCAAGAGACCCAGTACTTC,CASSSLAGGYQETQYF
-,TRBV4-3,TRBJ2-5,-,TGCGCCAGCAGCCAAGATCGGGTAGAGACCCAGTACTTC,CASSQDRVETQYF
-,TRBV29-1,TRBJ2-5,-,TGCAGCGTCCCCTGGACTCTCCAAGAGACCCAGTACTTC,CSVPWTLQETQYF
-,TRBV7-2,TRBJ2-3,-,TGTGCCAGCAGCCCGACGCCAGGGCGAGTGAGCACAGATACGCAGTATTTT,CASSPTPGRVSTDTQYF
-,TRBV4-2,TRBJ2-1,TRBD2,TGTGCCAGCAGCCAGGGACTAGCGAATACCTACAATGAGCAGTTCTTC,CASSQGLANTYNEQFF
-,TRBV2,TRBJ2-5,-,TGTGCCAGGGGGGGGGCGTACCAAGAGACCCAGTACTTC,CARGGAYQETQYF
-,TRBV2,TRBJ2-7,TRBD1,TGTGCCAGCAGCACCGGGACAGGAAACCACGAGCAGTACTTC,CASSTGTGNHEQYF
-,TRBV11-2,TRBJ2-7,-,TGTGCCAGCAGCTTAGATGGGCCTCTCGACGAGCAGTACTTC,CASSLDGPLDEQYF
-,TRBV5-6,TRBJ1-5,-,TGTGCCAGCACCTCGGGTCTTTATAGCAATCAGCCCCAGCATTTT,CASTSGLYSNQPQHF
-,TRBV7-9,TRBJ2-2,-,TGTGCCAGCAGCTCCACAAGCTCCGGGGAGCTGTTTTTT,CASSSTSSGELFF
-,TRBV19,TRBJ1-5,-,TGTGCCAGTAGTATCCTGGACGAACAGCCCCAGCATTTT,CASSILDEQPQHF
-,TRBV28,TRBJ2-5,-,TGTGCCAGCATCCTGACAGGCCAAGAGACCCAGTACTTC,CASILTGQETQYF
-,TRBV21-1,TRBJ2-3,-,TGTGCCAGCTGGCCCGGGCCAGTACGCACAGATACGCAGTATTTT,CASWPGPVRTDTQYF
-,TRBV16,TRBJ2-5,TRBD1,TGTGCCAGCAGCCAGACTGACAGGGAAGAAGAGACCCAGTACTTC,CASSQTDREEETQYF
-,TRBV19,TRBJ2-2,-,TGTGCCAGTATGGACACGAACACCGGGGAGCTGTTTTTT,CASMDTNTGELFF
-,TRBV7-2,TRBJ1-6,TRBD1,TGTGCCAGCAGACCAGGGGGCTATAATTCACCCCTCCACTTT,CASRPGGYNSPLHF
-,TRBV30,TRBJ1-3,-,TGTGCCTGGACCGGGCTGCAGAGCTCTGGAAACACCATATATTTT,CAWTGLQSSGNTIYF
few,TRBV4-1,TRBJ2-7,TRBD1,TGCGCCAGCAGCCAAGCCGGACAGGGACCCTACGAGCAGTACTTC,CASSQAGQGPYEQYF
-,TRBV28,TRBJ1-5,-,TGTGCGTCGGGGGCGGAAGCTAATCAGCCCCAGCATTTT,CASGAEANQPQHF
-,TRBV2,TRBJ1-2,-,TGTGCCAGCACCGCGATCTATGGCTACACCTTC,CASTAIYGYTF
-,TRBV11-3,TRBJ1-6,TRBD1,TGTGCCAGCAGTGGACAGGCGACGAATTCACCCCTCCACTTT,CASSGQATNSPLHF
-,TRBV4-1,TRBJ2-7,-,TGCGCCAGCAGCCAAGCGCGGGGGCCTTACGAGCAGTACTTC,CASSQARGPYEQYF
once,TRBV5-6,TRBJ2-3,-,TGTGCCAGCAAACTGGGGCCGGGCGCAGATACGCAGTATTTT,CASKLGPGADTQYF
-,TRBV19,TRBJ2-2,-,TGTGCCAGTATGTCGGGGTGGGGTAACACCGGGGAGCTGTTTTTT,CASMSGWGNTGELFF